This T cell receptor beta chain derives from a study of control samples from healthy donors and cancer patients. TCRdb's copy holds only in-frame clones and misses some; the assay was immunoSEQ multiplex PCR. Of 65,000 to 90,000 clones in the sample, about 94% were seen once. The junction had 9 bases not matched to a gene; V was cut back by 1 base and J by 6 bases. Germline loops: CDR1 SGHVS, CDR2 FNYEAQ. CDR3 length: 16 amino acids. This clonotype was obtained from a woman between 25 and 40 years old in good health. The sample was blood. V usage is TRBV7-6 and J usage is TRBJ2-7; 10 bases are shared with TRBD1. The CDR3 here is CASSLVAGQGRGEQYF. In nucleotides, the CDR3 is TGTGCCAGCAGCTTAGTAGCGGGACAGGGGAGAGGCGAGCAGTACTTC.